What follows is one T cell receptor beta chain and its context. Its antigen is undetermined. This record belongs to a study of shared clonotypes between healthy human individuals. Study at large: CD4 naive and memory got three plates each, CD8 naive two, CD8 memory one. Study-wide results and limits: Sampling was confined to blood; repertoires within tissues likely differ. Some clonotypes were shared by all four sorted-subset donors, while others were not shared. The non-shared ones had lower generation probabilities than the shared ones.

CDR3 length: 14 amino acids. The V end was cut by 4 bases, the J end by 5 bases, with 15 bases between. The germline V gene encodes CDR1 LNHDA and CDR2 SQIVND (reference sequence). Method: immunoSEQ multiplex PCR; TCRdb's copy keeps in-frame clones and lacks some. The top ten hold approximately 1.5% of the sample, which has approximately 980,000 clones, around three quarters seen once. Source material: memory CD4+ T cells sorted from blood. The subset here: CD45RA-negative fraction. This sequence joins TRBV19 and TRBJ2-7, with D perhaps TRBD1 (5 bases). This sequence was found in a man between 18 and 29 years old in good health. CDR3 nucleotides: TGTGCCAGTAGTAAGGCAGGGATTCTCAACGAGCAGTACTTC. This encodes CASSKAGILNEQYF.